This T cell receptor (beta chain) originates from a study of tumor-infiltrating lymphocytes in primary liver carcinoma. The wider study: The tumors, T1-T3 N0M0 lesions, were roughly 4 to 10 cm across.

V lost 4 bases and J lost 13, with 22 bases in between. This CDR3 spans 13 amino acids. Germline values: CDR1 SQVTM, CDR2 ANQGSEA. Joint extraction of RNA and DNA used roughly 20-33 mg of bulk tissue that was unsorted. Primary liver carcinoma in the patients was surgically resected. Patients in the cohort were treatment-naive and living with chronic HBV infection. A constant-region primer primed TCR beta cDNA synthesis from about 530 ng of total RNA. For TCR beta, libraries were produced by three nested multiplex PCR rounds using slightly modified ARM-PCR. Running 10 cycles apiece, the first two PCR rounds relied on TRBV1-TRBV30 forward primers together with a C-beta reverse primer. TCRdb analysed the multiplex PCR reads with MiXCR anew, one entry per CDR3 protein. This sample carries over 100,000 distinct CDR3 sequences, 55% to 70% of them seen once, and the ten largest clones take 8.1%. For this clonotype: Its antigen remains unidentified.

Study outcomes and limitations: When set against blood, tumors had a significantly higher top-250-clone fraction (p = 0.039).

This sequence originates from an older woman with primary liver carcinoma and hepatitis B virus infection. This sequence joins TRBV29-1 and TRBJ1-1; D is possibly TRBD1 (6 bases). Sequencing used tumor-adjacent normal liver tissue. The CDR3 coding sequence is TGCAGCGTTGTTGGTCGACAGGATGGCGTGGTTTTCTTT. Residues: CSVVGRQDGVVFF.